These T cell receptor beta chains were read from a single sample in a study of T cell responses to AZD1222 COVID-19 vaccine. Repertoires were generated with immunoSEQ multiplex PCR, while TCRdb's copy carries only in-frame clones and drops some. In the table there are about 150,000 clones, 75% to 95% of which are singletons. Sequencing used peripheral blood, obtained on day 0 of AZD1222 vaccination. These receptors were taken from an adult in good health. The CDR3 runs from the conserved cysteine through the conserved F or W. The D gene is left open where the match is weak. Where a row states a size, it is once, few, many or the class of an expanded clone; other rows omit it.

clone size: -
J gene: TRBJ2-7
V gene: TRBV25-1
D gene: TRBD1
CDR3 DNA: TGTGTCACCCGGGACAGGTACTACGAGCAGTACTTC
CDR3 protein: CVTRDRYYEQYF

clone size: -
J gene: TRBJ2-2
V gene: TRBV7-9
D gene: -
CDR3 DNA: TGTGCCAGCAGCTTGGAACAGCTCTCTTACACCGGGGAGCTGTTTTTT
CDR3 protein: CASSLEQLSYTGELFF

clone size: -
J gene: TRBJ1-6
V gene: TRBV6-1
D gene: -
CDR3 DNA: TGTGCCAGCAGTGAATTGGGTTCACCCCTCCACTTT
CDR3 protein: CASSELGSPLHF

clone size: -
J gene: TRBJ1-1
V gene: TRBV6-2/TRBV6-3
D gene: -
CDR3 DNA: TGTGCCAGCAGTTACGCACGGGCTGAAGCTTTCTTT
CDR3 protein: CASSYARAEAFF

clone size: -
J gene: TRBJ2-7
V gene: TRBV25-1
D gene: TRBD1
CDR3 DNA: TGTGCCAGCAGTGTCTCACGATGGGGGACAGGAGCCTACGAGCAGTACTTC
CDR3 protein: CASSVSRWGTGAYEQYF

clone size: -
J gene: TRBJ1-5
V gene: TRBV12-5
D gene: TRBD1
CDR3 DNA: TGTGCTAGTGGTTTGGCGACAGGGATCTATCAGCCCCAGCATTTT
CDR3 protein: CASGLATGIYQPQHF

clone size: -
J gene: TRBJ1-1
V gene: TRBV5-6
D gene: -
CDR3 DNA: TGTGCCAGCAGCTTGCTCGCTCCCCAGGGTAGCACTGAAGCTTTCTTT
CDR3 protein: CASSLLAPQGSTEAFF

clone size: once
J gene: TRBJ1-5
V gene: TRBV30
D gene: -
CDR3 DNA: TGTGCCTGGAGTGTCGGGCCTAGCAATCAGCCCCAGCATTTT
CDR3 protein: CAWSVGPSNQPQHF

clone size: -
J gene: TRBJ2-7
V gene: TRBV4-3
D gene: -
CDR3 DNA: TGCGCCAGCAGCCAAGATGAAAGCCTCGCCTACGAGCAGTACTTC
CDR3 protein: CASSQDESLAYEQYF

clone size: -
J gene: TRBJ1-5
V gene: TRBV4-3
D gene: TRBD1
CDR3 DNA: TGCGCCAGCAGCCACGTAGGGGGCGAACAGCCCCAGCATTTT
CDR3 protein: CASSHVGGEQPQHF

clone size: once
J gene: TRBJ2-7
V gene: TRBV7-2
D gene: TRBD1
CDR3 DNA: TGTGCCAGCAGCTTAGTGGGGGGGACAGGGAGAGGCGAGCAGTACTTC
CDR3 protein: CASSLVGGTGRGEQYF

clone size: -
J gene: TRBJ1-5
V gene: TRBV7-8
D gene: -
CDR3 DNA: TGTGCCAGCAGCTTAACGGGAGGTGGTAGCAATCAGCCCCAGCATTTT
CDR3 protein: CASSLTGGGSNQPQHF

clone size: -
J gene: TRBJ2-5
V gene: TRBV19
D gene: -
CDR3 DNA: TGTGCCAGTAGTAGTACAGGCAGCCCAGGGGAGACCCAGTACTTC
CDR3 protein: CASSSTGSPGETQYF

clone size: -
J gene: TRBJ2-7
V gene: TRBV6-1
D gene: -
CDR3 DNA: TGTGCCAGCAGTGAACGGCTTACCTACGAGCAGTACTTC
CDR3 protein: CASSERLTYEQYF

clone size: -
J gene: TRBJ2-5
V gene: TRBV19
D gene: -
CDR3 DNA: TGTGCCAGTAGTACCGCTCCGTTTGAGACCCAGTACTTC
CDR3 protein: CASSTAPFETQYF

clone size: -
J gene: TRBJ1-1
V gene: TRBV4-3
D gene: -
CDR3 DNA: TGCGCCAGCAGCCAAGGCACCGTGAACACTGAAGCTTTCTTT
CDR3 protein: CASSQGTVNTEAFF

clone size: -
J gene: TRBJ2-1
V gene: TRBV7-3
D gene: TRBD1
CDR3 DNA: TGTGCCAGCAGCTTAACCTTCCTGGGACAGGGGAACTACAATGAGCAGTTCTTC
CDR3 protein: CASSLTFLGQGNYNEQFF

clone size: once
J gene: TRBJ2-7
V gene: TRBV28
D gene: TRBD1
CDR3 DNA: TGTGCCAGCAGTTTATCGGGACAGCTGAACGAGCAGTACTTC
CDR3 protein: CASSLSGQLNEQYF

clone size: -
J gene: TRBJ1-1
V gene: TRBV18
D gene: -
CDR3 DNA: TGTGCCAGCTCACCAGTCGCGAACATGAACACTGAAGCTTTCTTT
CDR3 protein: CASSPVANMNTEAFF

clone size: -
J gene: TRBJ1-3
V gene: TRBV9
D gene: -
CDR3 DNA: TGTGCCAGCAGTCCGGGCCCCAGGCTCGGAAACACCATATATTTT
CDR3 protein: CASSPGPRLGNTIYF

clone size: -
J gene: TRBJ2-5
V gene: TRBV6-5
D gene: -
CDR3 DNA: TGTGCCAGCATGTCGGGGGCACCCCAGTTGACCCAGTACTTC
CDR3 protein: CASMSGAPQLTQYF

clone size: once
J gene: TRBJ1-2
V gene: TRBV7-2
D gene: -
CDR3 DNA: TGTGCCAGCAGCTCCCAGGGTATGGGCTACACCTTC
CDR3 protein: CASSSQGMGYTF

clone size: -
J gene: TRBJ2-4
V gene: TRBV23-1
D gene: TRBD1
CDR3 DNA: TGCGCCAGGCCGGGACAGGGGGCCAAAAACATTCAGTACTTC
CDR3 protein: CARPGQGAKNIQYF

clone size: -
J gene: TRBJ2-7
V gene: TRBV12-3/TRBV12-4
D gene: -
CDR3 DNA: TGTGCCAGCAGTAGGGGGATCATCTACGAGCAGTACTTC
CDR3 protein: CASSRGIIYEQYF

clone size: -
J gene: TRBJ1-1
V gene: TRBV5-1
D gene: TRBD1
CDR3 DNA: TGCGCCAGCAGCCCGGATGGGATGCAGGGGGTTATTGGTGAAGCTTTCTTT
CDR3 protein: CASSPDGMQGVIGEAFF

clone size: -
J gene: TRBJ1-4
V gene: TRBV30
D gene: TRBD1
CDR3 DNA: TGTGCCTCCTCCGGACAGGCTTATGAAAAACTGTTTTTT
CDR3 protein: CASSGQAYEKLFF

clone size: -
J gene: TRBJ1-1
V gene: TRBV6-5
D gene: -
CDR3 DNA: TGTGCCAGCCGAAACTTGGGACGGCACACTGAAGCTTTCTTT
CDR3 protein: CASRNLGRHTEAFF

clone size: -
J gene: TRBJ1-1
V gene: TRBV5-8
D gene: -
CDR3 DNA: TGTGCCAGCAGCTTGGTTCGGGGGGGAAACACTGAAGCTTTCTTT
CDR3 protein: CASSLVRGGNTEAFF

clone size: -
J gene: TRBJ1-1
V gene: TRBV7-9
D gene: -
CDR3 DNA: TGTGCCAGCAGCGGACCCCAATCGAACACTGAAGCTTTCTTT
CDR3 protein: CASSGPQSNTEAFF

clone size: -
J gene: TRBJ1-2
V gene: TRBV14
D gene: TRBD1
CDR3 DNA: TGTGCCAGCAGCCAAGACAGGGGACAGTCCTATGGCTACACCTTC
CDR3 protein: CASSQDRGQSYGYTF

clone size: -
J gene: TRBJ2-1
V gene: TRBV27
D gene: -
CDR3 DNA: TGTGCCAGCAGTTTACCGGGGACCCGGATTTACAATGAGCAGTTCTTC
CDR3 protein: CASSLPGTRIYNEQFF

clone size: -
J gene: TRBJ2-7
V gene: TRBV6-1
D gene: -
CDR3 DNA: TGTGCCAGCAGTGAAAGTCTCTCCTACGAGCAGTACTTC
CDR3 protein: CASSESLSYEQYF

clone size: -
J gene: TRBJ1-1
V gene: TRBV6-5
D gene: -
CDR3 DNA: TGTGCCAGCAGCAACAGTGGGAACACTGAAGCTTTCTTT
CDR3 protein: CASSNSGNTEAFF

clone size: -
J gene: TRBJ2-2
V gene: TRBV14
D gene: TRBD2
CDR3 DNA: TGTGCCAGCAGCCGCTGGACTAGTTCTGGGCCCGGGGAGCTGTTTTTT
CDR3 protein: CASSRWTSSGPGELFF

clone size: once
J gene: TRBJ1-1
V gene: TRBV6-2/TRBV6-3
D gene: -
CDR3 DNA: TGTGCCAGCAGCCCCGAGGCCGGGGCCGCTTTCTTT
CDR3 protein: CASSPEAGAAFF

clone size: -
J gene: TRBJ2-7
V gene: TRBV30
D gene: TRBD2
CDR3 DNA: TGTGCCTGGACTAGCGGGGGGATTAGGTACTTC
CDR3 protein: CAWTSGGIRYF

clone size: -
J gene: TRBJ2-7
V gene: TRBV28
D gene: -
CDR3 DNA: TGTGCCAGCAGTGAGAACTACGAGCAGTACTTC
CDR3 protein: CASSENYEQYF

clone size: -
J gene: TRBJ1-1
V gene: TRBV2
D gene: -
CDR3 DNA: TGTGCCAGCAGTGAAGCTATAGACGGTGGTGGTCCCATGAACACTGAAGCTTTCTTT
CDR3 protein: CASSEAIDGGGPMNTEAFF

clone size: -
J gene: TRBJ1-6
V gene: TRBV21-1
D gene: -
CDR3 DNA: TGTGCCAGCAGCAAGTCGCGCAGGACTTGTTCAGATAATTCACCCCTCCACTTT
CDR3 protein: CASSKSRRTCSDNSPLHF

clone size: -
J gene: TRBJ1-5
V gene: TRBV6-5
D gene: -
CDR3 DNA: TGTGCCAGCAGATTAATGGACAGTAGCAATCAGCCCCAGCATTTT
CDR3 protein: CASRLMDSSNQPQHF

clone size: once
J gene: TRBJ1-2
V gene: TRBV2
D gene: -
CDR3 DNA: TGTGCCAGCAGTGAATTGGGGGGAGCTGGCTACACCTTC
CDR3 protein: CASSELGGAGYTF

clone size: -
J gene: TRBJ1-3
V gene: TRBV9
D gene: -
CDR3 DNA: TGTGCCAGCAGCCAATCTACAATTTTTGGAAACACCATATATTTT
CDR3 protein: CASSQSTIFGNTIYF

clone size: -
J gene: TRBJ1-4
V gene: TRBV5-5
D gene: TRBD1
CDR3 DNA: TGTGCCAGCAGCTTCGGGGACAGGGAGGCTAATGAAAAACTGTTTTTT
CDR3 protein: CASSFGDREANEKLFF

clone size: -
J gene: TRBJ1-5
V gene: TRBV24-1
D gene: TRBD1
CDR3 DNA: TGTGCCACCAGTGAGTCAGGGGGGGGTAGCAATCAGCCCCAGCATTTT
CDR3 protein: CATSESGGGSNQPQHF

clone size: few
J gene: TRBJ1-1
V gene: TRBV5-1
D gene: -
CDR3 DNA: TGCGCCAGCAGCCCTCGGGAGGGGGGGAACACTGAAGCTTTCTTT
CDR3 protein: CASSPREGGNTEAFF

clone size: -
J gene: TRBJ1-2
V gene: TRBV7-2
D gene: -
CDR3 DNA: TGTGCCAGCAGCTTAGTGAGTCTCAACTATGGCTACACCTTC
CDR3 protein: CASSLVSLNYGYTF